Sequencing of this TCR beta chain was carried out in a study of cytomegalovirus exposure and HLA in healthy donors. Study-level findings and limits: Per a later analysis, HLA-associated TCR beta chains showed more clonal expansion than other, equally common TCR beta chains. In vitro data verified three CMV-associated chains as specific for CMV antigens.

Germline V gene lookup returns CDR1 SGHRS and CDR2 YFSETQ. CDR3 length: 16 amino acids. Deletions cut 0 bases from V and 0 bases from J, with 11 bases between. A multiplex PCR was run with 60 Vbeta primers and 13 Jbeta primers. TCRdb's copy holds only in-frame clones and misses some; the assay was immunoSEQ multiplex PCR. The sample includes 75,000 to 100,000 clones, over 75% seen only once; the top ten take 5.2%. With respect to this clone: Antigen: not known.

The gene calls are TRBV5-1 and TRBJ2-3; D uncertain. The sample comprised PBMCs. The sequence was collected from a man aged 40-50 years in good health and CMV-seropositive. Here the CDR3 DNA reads TGCGCCAGCAGCTTGGGGTTCAGCGCCAGCACAGATACGCAGTATTTT. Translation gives CASSLGFSASTDTQYF.